One sample yielded the 16 T cell receptor beta chains listed below, sequenced in a study of T cell repertoires in cytomegalovirus infection. TCRdb reanalysed the reads using MiXCR and keeps one entry per CDR3 protein. The table shows 830,000 or so distinct CDR3 sequences, with 30% to 35% occurring only once. Their recognized antigens are unknown. The specimen comprised cultured CD8+ T cells from PBMCs, sampled from culture after CMV antigen stimulation. The receptors come from a human donor in good health (CMV status not recorded). Some clones in this sample may be carry-over from other donors' samples.

The rearrangement uses TRBV20-1 and TRBJ1-2; D gene uncertain. V was shortened by 0 bases and J by 5 bases, with 7 bases between the two germline ends. CDR3 size: 12 residues. Germline CDR1 reads DFQATT; CDR2 reads SNEGSKA (reference sequence). As DNA, the CDR3 is TGCAGTGCTAGAGACGGGTTTTATGGCTACACCTTC. This codes for CSARDGFYGYTF.

In this sample, this clonotype turned up a few times. This chain uses TRBV11-2 with TRBJ2-3; possible D gene TRBD2, 6 bases. The CDR3 has 12 amino acids. Trimming removed 5 bases from V and 6 bases from J, with 9 bases in between. Germline V gene sequence: CDR1 SGHAT, CDR2 FQNNGV. CDR3 nucleotides: TGTGCCAGCAGCCGTGGGGGGGATACGCAGTATTTT. It yields the protein CASSRGGDTQYF.

This chain connects TRBV12-5 to TRBJ2-2; D may be TRBD1 or TRBD2 (7 bases each). V shed 4 bases and J shed 5 bases, with 20 bases lying between them. The length of the CDR3 is 17 residues. Per the germline V gene, CDR1 is LGHNT and CDR2 is FRNRAP. The DNA for the CDR3 is TGTGCTAGTGGTTATAGGAGCGGGACAGAGGTTACCGGGGAGCTGTTTTTT. It yields the protein CASGYRSGTEVTGELFF.

In its sample, this clonotype was seen a few times. V and J are TRBV25-1 and TRBJ1-2; D is undetermined. The CDR3 runs 13 residues. Trimming stripped 3 bases from V and 8 bases from J, with 13 bases between. Per germline, CDR1 MGHDK and CDR2 SYGVNS. Here the CDR3 reads CASSENQWKGYTF. CDR3 DNA: TGTGCCAGCAGTGAGAACCAATGGAAAGGCTACACCTTC.

This clonotype was found many times. The rearrangement joins TRBV9 to TRBJ2-5; D not certain. Germline V lookup: CDR1 SGDLS, CDR2 YYNGEE. V gave up 4 bases and J gave up 5 bases, with 18 bases separating them. CDR3 length: 15 residues. CDR3 in DNA: TGTGCCAGCAGCCCTGGCGGTGGGCTCCGGGAGACCCAGTACTTC. This sequence encodes CASSPGGGLRETQYF.

J is TRBJ1-2 and V is TRBV5-5; the match to TRBD1 covers 9 bases. The CDR3 is 20 amino acids. The V gene's germline CDR1 is SGHKS and CDR2 YYEKEE (reference sequence). Trimming took 4 bases from V and 1 from J; bases not matched to a gene: 20. The DNA of the CDR3 is TGTGCCAGCAGCAACGAAAGGGGACAGGGAGAGGACTTCAGTAACTATGGCTACACCTTC. Translating gives CASSNERGQGEDFSNYGYTF.

This chain joins TRBV7-9 and TRBJ2-1; D not resolved. Germline CDR1 and CDR2: SEHNR and FQNEAQ (reference sequence). The CDR3 loop spans 12 amino acids. V was clipped by 10 bases and J by 5 bases, with 12 bases between them. CDR3 nucleotide sequence: TGTGCCACCACGGATAATCACAATGAGCAGTTCTTC. This sequence encodes CATTDNHNEQFF. The variable domain in full, completed from reference TRBV7-9 and TRBJ2-1, reads DTGVSQNPRHKITKRGQNVTFRCDPISEHNRLYWYRQTLGQGPEFLTYFQNEAQLEKSRLLSDRFSAERPKGSFSTLEIQRTEQGDSAMYLCATTDNHNEQFFGPGTRLTVL.

This chain connects TRBV7-8 to TRBJ2-5, with D maybe TRBD2 (6 bases). The V end was cut by 2 bases, the J end by 7 bases, with 8 bases between. Germline V gives CDR1 SGHVS, CDR2 FQNEAQ. The CDR3 has 12 amino acids. This CDR3 reads CASSLIGGTQYF. The CDR3 DNA is TGTGCCAGCAGCTTAATCGGGGGGACCCAGTACTTC.

The CDR3 sequence: CASSLLRGGAGNEQFF. Written as DNA, the CDR3 is TGTGCCAGCAGCTTATTACGAGGGGGGGCCGGGAATGAGCAGTTCTTC. The V call is TRBV7-3, the J call TRBJ2-1, with D possibly matching TRBD2 (7 bases). Trimming shortened V by 2 bases and J by 7 bases, and 18 bases separated the two germline ends. The CDR3 runs 16 residues. The germline gives CDR1 SGHTA, CDR2 FQGTGA.

This clonotype was found a few times. The rearrangement joins TRBV10-2 to TRBJ2-2; possibly TRBD2 for D (7 bases). Germline V gene data show CDR1 as WSHSY and CDR2 as SAAADI. This CDR3 is built from 16 residues. The V gene lost 2 bases and the J gene lost 5 bases, with 15 bases spanning the gap. CDR3 DNA sequence: TGCGCCAGCAGTGAGCTGGGGGGGGGGCGTACCGGGGAGCTGTTTTTT. Translating gives CASSELGGGRTGELFF.

The CDR3 spells CATSRDLLDGGYEQYF. CDR3 nucleotide sequence: TGTGCCACCAGCAGAGATCTATTGGACGGAGGATACGAGCAGTACTTC. This chain links TRBV15 with TRBJ2-7; the D gene is possibly TRBD2 (5 bases). The V gene's germline CDR1 is LNHNV and CDR2 YYDKDF (reference sequence). V was cut by 0 bases and J by 4 bases, with 16 bases left in between. The CDR3 runs 16 residues.

A few counts support this clonotype. The rearrangement uses TRBV6-1 and TRBJ2-7, with TRBD1 matching 8 bases. CDR3 length: 16 amino acids. Germline V CDR1 and CDR2: MNHNS, SASEGT. The junction had 7 bases not matched to a gene; V was cut back by 1 base and J by 2 bases. The CDR3 DNA is TGTGCCAGCAGTGAAGGGGGGCAGGGGGCGGCCTACGAGCAGTACTTC. Protein sequence: CASSEGGQGAAYEQYF.

This clonotype was counted at least ten times. This chain uses TRBV7-9 with TRBJ2-7; TRBD1 might be the D (7 bases). This CDR3 is built from 14 residues. The V gene's germline CDR1 is SEHNR and CDR2 FQNEAQ (reference sequence). Trimming took 5 bases from V and 2 from J, leaving 13 bases between them. The CDR3 nucleotides are TGTGCCAGCAGCACAACAGGGGAGGCCTACGAGCAGTACTTC. Translation gives CASSTTGEAYEQYF.

This clonotype was seen more than once but under ten times. This chain links TRBV19 with TRBJ2-7, with D perhaps TRBD2 (5 bases). The germline V gene has CDR1 LNHDA and CDR2 SQIVND (reference sequence). V lost 3 bases to trimming and J lost 3 bases, with 12 bases between them. CDR3 length: 14 amino acids. CDR3 amino acids: CASSMVLGFYEQYF. CDR3 DNA sequence: TGTGCCAGTAGTATGGTACTAGGGTTCTACGAGCAGTACTTC.

This clonotype was seen a handful of times. The chain carries TRBV2 and TRBJ2-7; D is undetermined. This CDR3 is 15 amino acids long. The germline V gene encodes CDR1 SNHLY and CDR2 FYNNEI. Trimming left V 3 bases short and J 1 base short, with 13 bases between. The CDR3 reads CASSEEQLSSYEQYV. For the CDR3, the DNA is TGTGCCAGCAGTGAGGAACAGCTATCTTCCTACGAGCAGTACGTC.

Only a few counts were recorded for this clonotype. The chain joins TRBV7-8 to TRBJ2-6; 7 nucleotides match TRBD2. The CDR3 sequence is 16 residues long. CDR1 and CDR2 from the germline V gene are SGHVS and FQNEAQ. V shed 1 base and J 4 bases; nucleotides not matched to a gene: 4. The CDR3 protein is CASSLGGGLGANVLTF. In DNA form, the CDR3 reads TGTGCCAGCAGCTTAGGGGGGGGACTCGGGGCCAACGTCCTGACTTTC.